This T cell receptor beta chain was identified during a study of identical twins (dated by TCRdb to 2016 to 2017). Describing the broader study: The study deep-sequenced TCR alpha and beta repertoires from monozygotic twins, unrelated adults of various ages and cord blood to test whether fetal clonotypes persist. Replicate twin experiments were performed at different times using different library preparation protocols to rule out contamination.

Only healthy Caucasian donors were included. Three pairs of female monozygotic twins, all aged about 18 to 30 years, were included in the twin cohort. RNA for TCR libraries was isolated from peripheral blood mononuclear cells. The library relied on 5' RACE. Instrument used: Illumina HiSeq 2000. A universal primer binding site was added through template switching, and the final cDNA carried a unique molecular identifier so that TCR cDNA molecules could be counted accurately. Specific primers in the conserved constant-segment region were used to synthesize first-strand cDNA for the TCR alpha and beta chains. To control for contamination, every cDNA library carried two barcodes: a SMART-Mk sample barcode plus Illumina barcodes. TruSeq adapter sequences along with Illumina sample barcodes were introduced in two successive PCR steps. The TCR alpha and beta cDNA libraries were sequenced on the Illumina HiSeq platform using custom primers. In the paper's pipeline: MiGEC was used to process raw reads and extract unique molecular identifiers, and MiXCR was used to find CDR3 positions. Recombination models were inferred per individual with the repgenHMM and IGoR tools using an EM algorithm. The tcR package in R was used for shared clonotype analysis, with sharing normalized by the product of cloneset sizes. To study raw recombination without the effects of thymic and clonal selection, out-of-frame nonproductive sequences were analyzed. TCRdb reworked the public reads: Q25 trimming with fastp, MiXCR clone assembly, productive beta chains retained. Each record represents a unique CDR3 protein, reported with the most common genes and DNA among its rows. The V and J calls come from TCRdb's annotation, not from the publication. The sample table holds fewer than 900,000 distinct CDR3 sequences, of which approximately 18% were seen once. The leading ten clones occupy less than 15% of the sample.

CDR1 SGHRS and CDR2 YFSETQ are derived from the germline V gene. Trimming costs V 0 bases and J 2 bases, and their ends lie 13 bases apart. The CDR3 goes from the cysteine to the phenylalanine over 16 residues. Of the read, only the CDR3 DNA is kept; its 48 bases are in frame from base 1. What the authors observed across the whole study: In monozygotic twins, recombination models systematically underestimated out-of-frame TCR alpha sharing, but the models matched the sharing seen between unrelated individuals. Abundant cord blood beta clonotypes had fewer insertions, young adult naive repertoires showed a similar but weaker trend, and memory repertoires showed no such trend. Compared with coincidental sharing between unrelated individuals, an excess of low generation-probability sequences was observed among out-of-frame TCR alpha sequences shared between twins. The excess sharing between twins in beta out-of-frame sequences was weaker because fewer shared sequences reduced the signal-to-noise ratio. Because the same donors could not be followed over many years, the conclusions relied on cross-sectional statistical analysis. Zero-insertion analyses could be partly confounded by invariant T cells such as MAIT and iNKT, though diverse VJ usage argued against such confounding for most clonotypes.

In regard to this clonotype: This clone's antigen is unknown. No per-base quality is available; no much larger clone lies one base away.

These data also featured in a second study, about T cells expressing NK-cell markers. Per the second study: In sorted CD3+CD56+NKG2C+, CD3+CD56+NKG2C- and CD3+CD56-NKG2C+ T-cell subsets from about 8 donors, TCR beta-chain repertoires were profiled. Among the eight sequenced donors, seven were HCMV-seropositive and one was HCMV-seronegative. In several experiments an anti-gammadeltaTCR antibody was added to restrict sorting to alphabetaTCR-expressing T cells. In over five donors, the dominant CD3+CD56+NKG2C+ clonotypes were found to rank among the top 10 CD8+ clonotypes and to make up about 1.0-7.5% of CD8+ T cells. Those dominant clonotypes were again the most abundant among CD3+CD56-NKG2C+ cells in four donors, at about 25-65%. It remained unclear whether the expanded NKG2C-expressing T cell clones were specific for HCMV antigens. The study sequenced eight donors, all healthy volunteers chosen at random: three men and five women. A commercial ELISA kit detecting HCMV-specific IgG in serum was used to determine HCMV serostatus. For roughly 6 donors, bulk peripheral blood T-cell repertoires were additionally sequenced from unsorted PBMC. MIGEC was used to demultiplex reads and group the reads by UMI, and MiTCR was used to assemble and quantify clonotypes. To remove erroneous sequences, TCR cDNA sequences were retained only when supported by two or more reads. The tcR package was used for downstream repertoire analysis, and clonotypes were matched between fractions using CDR3 nucleotide sequence together with V segment. Antigen specificity was annotated against VDJdb with VDJmatch, allowing one amino acid substitution in CDR3.

Sequenced input: PBMCs. The sequence joins TRBV5-1 to TRBJ2-3; no D segment can be confidently identified. The sequence was collected from a woman under 30 in good health. The CDR3 region reads CASSLGLDFATDTQYF. The nucleotide sequence is TGCGCCAGCAGCTTGGGCCTTGACTTTGCCACAGATACGCAGTATTTT.